What follows is one T cell receptor beta chain and its context. Its specificity is not known. The method was immunoSEQ multiplex PCR; TCRdb's version includes in-frame clones alone and lacks a portion of them. The sample includes tens of thousands of clones, roughly 95% of them seen just once. Sequenced samples came from active juvenile idiopathic arthritis patients. The data derive from a study of circulating and synovial CD4+ cells in juvenile arthritis. Germline-derived CDR1 and CDR2 are LNHDA and SQIVND (reference sequence). The CDR3 runs 16 residues. Trimming left V 4 bases short and J 0 bases short, with 15 bases between. Study-wide results and caveats: CPL versus bulk CD4 samples: T cell genome counts differed by at least an order of magnitude. Traditional Vbeta family usage analysis missed the pathogenic-like versus bulk difference. Circulating pathogenic-like lymphocytes shared a substantially higher fraction of CDR3 sequences with synovium than bulk blood.

The TCR sequence derives from a human donor with juvenile idiopathic arthritis. The sample taken for sequencing was CD4+ T cells from blood. The V gene is TRBV19, the J gene TRBJ1-1; the D gene is possibly TRBD1 (5 bases). The CDR3 sequence is CASSNLDWGLNTEAFF. The CDR3 bases are TGTGCCAGTAGTAATTTGGATTGGGGCCTGAACACTGAAGCTTTCTTT.